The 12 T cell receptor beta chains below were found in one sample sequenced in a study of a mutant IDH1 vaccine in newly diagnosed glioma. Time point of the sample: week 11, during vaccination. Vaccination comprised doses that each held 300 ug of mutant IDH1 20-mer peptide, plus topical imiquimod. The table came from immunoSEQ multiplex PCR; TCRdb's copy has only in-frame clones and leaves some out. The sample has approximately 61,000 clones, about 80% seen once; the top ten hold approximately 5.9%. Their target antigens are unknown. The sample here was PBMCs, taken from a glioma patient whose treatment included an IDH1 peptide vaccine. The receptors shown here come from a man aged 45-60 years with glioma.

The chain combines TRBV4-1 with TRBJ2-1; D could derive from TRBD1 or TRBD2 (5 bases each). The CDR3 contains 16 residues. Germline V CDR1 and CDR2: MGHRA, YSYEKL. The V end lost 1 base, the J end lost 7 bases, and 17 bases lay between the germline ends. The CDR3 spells CASSQAGTRGVNEQFF. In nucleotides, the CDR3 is TGCGCCAGCAGCCAAGCCGGGACCCGAGGGGTTAATGAGCAGTTCTTC.

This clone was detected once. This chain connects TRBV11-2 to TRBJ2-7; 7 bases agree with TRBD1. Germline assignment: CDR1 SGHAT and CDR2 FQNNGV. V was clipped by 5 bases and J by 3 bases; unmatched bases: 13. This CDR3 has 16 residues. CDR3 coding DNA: TGTGCCAGCAGCCAGCGCCCGAAACGGGACAGCTACGAGCAGTACTTC. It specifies CASSQRPKRDSYEQYF.

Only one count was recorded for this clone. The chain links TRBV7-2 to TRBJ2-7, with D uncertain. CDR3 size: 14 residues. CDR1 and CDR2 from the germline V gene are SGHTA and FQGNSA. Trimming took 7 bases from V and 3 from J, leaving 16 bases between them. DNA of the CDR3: TGTGCCAGCACCCCGGTCCTGGAGTTCTACGAGCAGTACTTC. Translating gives CASTPVLEFYEQYF.

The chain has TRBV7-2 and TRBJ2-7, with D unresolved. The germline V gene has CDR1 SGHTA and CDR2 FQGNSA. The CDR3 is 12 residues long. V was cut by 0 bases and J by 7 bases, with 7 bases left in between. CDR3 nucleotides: TGTGCCAGCAGCTTAGCGGGGTGGGAGCAGTACTTC. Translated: CASSLAGWEQYF.

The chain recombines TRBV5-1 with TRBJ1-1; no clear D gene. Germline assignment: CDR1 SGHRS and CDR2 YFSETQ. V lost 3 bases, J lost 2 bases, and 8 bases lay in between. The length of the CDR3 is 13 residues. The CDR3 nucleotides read TGCGCCAGCAGCTCAGACCTAAACACTGAAGCTTTCTTT. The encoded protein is CASSSDLNTEAFF.

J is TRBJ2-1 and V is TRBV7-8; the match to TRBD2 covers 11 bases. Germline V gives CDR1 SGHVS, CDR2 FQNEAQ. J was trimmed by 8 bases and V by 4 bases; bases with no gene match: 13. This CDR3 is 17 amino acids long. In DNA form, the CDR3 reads TGTGCCAGCAGCTCAGGGGCACTAGCGGGGGCCTGGGATGAGCAGTTCTTC. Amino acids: CASSSGALAGAWDEQFF.

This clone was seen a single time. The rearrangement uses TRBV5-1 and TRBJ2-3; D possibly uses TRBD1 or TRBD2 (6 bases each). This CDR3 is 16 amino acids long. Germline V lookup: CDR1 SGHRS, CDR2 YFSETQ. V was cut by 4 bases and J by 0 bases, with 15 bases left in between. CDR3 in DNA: TGCGCCAGCAGCCTTTACGAGGGGGGAAGCACAGATACGCAGTATTTT. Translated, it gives CASSLYEGGSTDTQYF.

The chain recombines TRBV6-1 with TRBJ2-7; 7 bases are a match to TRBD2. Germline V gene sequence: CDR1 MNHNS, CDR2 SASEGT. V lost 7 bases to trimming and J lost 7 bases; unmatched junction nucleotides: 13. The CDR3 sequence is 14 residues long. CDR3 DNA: TGTGCCAGCATTCTCCTGGGGGGGAGTGCAGAGCAGTACTTC. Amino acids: CASILLGGSAEQYF.

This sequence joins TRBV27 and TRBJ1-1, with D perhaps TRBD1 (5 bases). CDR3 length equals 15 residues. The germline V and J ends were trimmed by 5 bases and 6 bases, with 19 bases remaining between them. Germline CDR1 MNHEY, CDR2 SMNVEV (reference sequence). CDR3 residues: CASSTVGTRVAEAFF. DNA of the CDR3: TGTGCCAGCAGTACAGTAGGGACGAGAGTCGCTGAAGCTTTCTTT.

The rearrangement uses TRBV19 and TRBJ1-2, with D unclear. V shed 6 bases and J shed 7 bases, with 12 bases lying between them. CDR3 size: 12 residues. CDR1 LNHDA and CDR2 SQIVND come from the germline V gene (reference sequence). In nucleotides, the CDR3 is TGTGCCAGTAGCAGCCTTCTGAGTGGCTACACCTTC. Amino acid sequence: CASSSLLSGYTF.

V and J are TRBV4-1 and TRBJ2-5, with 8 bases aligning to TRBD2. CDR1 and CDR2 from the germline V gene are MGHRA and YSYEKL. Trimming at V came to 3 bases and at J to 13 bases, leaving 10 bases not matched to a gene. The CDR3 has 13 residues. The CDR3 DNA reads TGCGCCAGCAGCCATCCAAGCGGGAGCGGATTGTACTTC. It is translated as CASSHPSGSGLYF.

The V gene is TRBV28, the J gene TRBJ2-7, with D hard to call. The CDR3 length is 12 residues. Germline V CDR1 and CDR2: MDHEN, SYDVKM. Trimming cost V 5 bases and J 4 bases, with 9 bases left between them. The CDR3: CASSREGYEQYF. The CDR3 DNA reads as TGTGCCAGCAGTCGTGAAGGGTACGAGCAGTACTTC.